The next 26 T cell receptor beta chains were all read from a single sample in a study of regulatory T cells in long-lasting Graves disease. Assembly of TCR beta libraries relied on iRepertoire HTBI primers together with Arm-PCR of CDR3 regions. TCRdb passed the multiplex PCR reads through MiXCR, listing each CDR3 protein once. The sample has around 450,000 distinct CDR3 sequences, around a fifth seen once. Time point indicated: persistent/refractory GD, antithyroid drugs over 5 years with positive TRAb. Generation of the TCR library employed RNA extracted from PBMCs. This material consisted of peripheral blood mononuclear cells (PBMCs), taken when the disease was refractory, from a patient treated with antithyroid drugs. These receptors all come from a female donor with Graves disease.

This clonotype was counted ten times or more. The CDR3 is CASSEDRVGNQPQHF. The DNA for the CDR3 is TGTGCCAGCAGTGAAGACCGGGTCGGTAATCAGCCCCAGCATTTT. The genes are TRBV6-1 and TRBJ1-5; no reliable D call. Germline V gives CDR1 MNHNS, CDR2 SASEGT. This CDR3 contains 15 residues. The V end lost 1 base, the J end lost 4 bases, and 11 bases lay between the germline ends.

In its sample, this clonotype was seen a few times. This chain uses TRBV24-1 with TRBJ1-5; 7 bases map to TRBD1. V was clipped by 3 bases and J by 7 bases; unmatched bases: 11. This CDR3 comprises 16 residues. The germline V gene encodes CDR1 KGHDR and CDR2 SFDVKD. The CDR3 loop reads CATSDSSQGEGQPQHF. CDR3 in DNA: TGTGCCACCAGTGATAGCTCGCAGGGGGAAGGACAGCCCCAGCATTTT.

This clonotype was recorded at least ten times. The chain combines TRBV24-1 with TRBJ1-1; no firm D call. The V and J ends lost 0 bases and 6 bases respectively, with 7 bases between them. The CDR3 runs to 13 residues. CDR1 and CDR2 from the germline V gene are KGHDR and SFDVKD. CDR3 bases: TGTGCCACCAGTGATTTGCTAGGCTCTGAAGCTTTCTTT. Amino acid sequence: CATSDLLGSEAFF.

J is TRBJ2-7 and V is TRBV7-9; D is undetermined. The CDR3 runs to 13 residues. CDR1 is SEHNR, CDR2 FQNEAQ, per germline (reference sequence). V lost 5 bases and J 6 bases, leaving 14 bases between the germline ends. As DNA, the CDR3 is TGTGCCAGCAGCCCATCCTTTGGGCGCGAGCAGTACTTC. It codes for CASSPSFGREQYF.

The V gene is TRBV6-1, the J gene TRBJ1-5; the D is unclear. The CDR3 has 17 residues. V lost 4 bases, J lost 1 base, and 17 bases lay in between. In germline, CDR1 is MNHNS, CDR2 SASEGT. The CDR3 DNA is TGTGCCAGCAGTGGTTGGATGGAGGGAATGAGCAATCAGCCCCAGCATTTT. It codes for CASSGWMEGMSNQPQHF.

J is TRBJ1-3 and V is TRBV28; D remains unclear. The CDR3 runs to 16 residues. Trimming left V 3 bases short and J 0 bases short, with 12 bases between. Germline V CDR1 and CDR2: MDHEN, SYDVKM. The CDR3: CASSFAGSSSGNTIYF. CDR3 coding DNA: TGTGCCAGCAGTTTTGCGGGGTCCAGCTCTGGAAACACCATATATTTT.

The CDR3 here is CASSSSGGAAFF. For the CDR3, the DNA is TGTGCCAGCAGCTCCTCAGGGGGTGCGGCTTTCTTT. The chain recombines TRBV12-3 or TRBV12-4 with TRBJ1-1, with 7 positions matching TRBD1. There are 12 residues in the CDR3. V shed 6 bases, J shed 11 bases, and the junction held 9 bases outside the gene matches.

This clonotype was seen at least ten times. A junction boundary mismatches the germline segment, possibly from a read error. This chain connects TRBV2 to TRBJ1-4; the D is unclear. Germline assignment: CDR1 SNHLY and CDR2 FYNNEI. There are 11 residues in the CDR3. CDR3 sequence (DNA): TGTGCCAGCACTGAAGAGGAAAAACTGTTTTTT. Residues: CASTEEEKLFF.

The chain couples TRBV7-9 to TRBJ1-1; TRBD1 agrees at 8 bases. The length of the CDR3 is 12 residues. Germline assignment: CDR1 SEHNR and CDR2 FQNEAQ (reference sequence). Germline trimming cut 3 bases from V and 11 bases from J; bases unmatched to any gene: 5. This chain's CDR3 is CASSLTGVVAFF. The DNA for the CDR3 is TGTGCCAGCAGCTTGACAGGGGTTGTCGCTTTCTTT.

This clonotype was seen ten or more times. The chain carries TRBV2 and TRBJ1-5; D is undetermined. This CDR3 is built from 13 residues. CDR1 is SNHLY, CDR2 FYNNEI, per germline. The V end was cut by 5 bases, the J end by 7 bases, with 12 bases between. The CDR3 DNA reads TGTGCCAGCAGTCTGGCAGCCGGCCAGCCCCAGCATTTT. It translates to CASSLAAGQPQHF.

This clonotype appeared once. The J gene is TRBJ1-1, the V gene TRBV9, with D unresolved. Looked up from germline, CDR1 is SGDLS and CDR2 is YYNGEE. The CDR3 is made up of 14 amino acids. V was shortened by 4 bases and J by 1 base, with 11 bases between the two germline ends. The CDR3 DNA reads TGTGCCAGCAGCCCCCGGTCAGCGAACACTGAAGCTTTCTTT. It specifies CASSPRSANTEAFF.

Ten or more counts support this clonotype. The genes are TRBV12-3 or TRBV12-4 and TRBJ2-7, with 7 bases fitting TRBD1. CDR3 size: 13 residues. V dropped 6 bases and J dropped 3; count of bases not matched to a gene: 5. CDR3 DNA: TGTGCCAGCAGCACGGGACAGATCTACGAGCAGTACTTC. It yields the protein CASSTGQIYEQYF.

On this clonotype: In this CDR3 the conserved last residue, phenylalanine or tryptophan, is missing, so a read error is likely. V is TRBV9 and J is TRBJ1-6; TRBD1 aligns across 11 bases. The CDR3 runs 16 residues. Germline CDR1 SGDLS, CDR2 YYNGEE. V dropped 4 bases and J dropped 10; count of bases not matched to a gene: 10. Here the CDR3 reads CASSPRGQGGLSPLHS. The DNA of the CDR3 is TGTGCCAGCAGCCCCAGGGGACAGGGGGGCCTCTCACCCCTCCACTCT.

As regards this clonotype: This sequence may be a read error, since a much larger clone differs from it by one base. The rearrangement links TRBV28 to TRBJ1-2; weak D call: TRBD1 (6 bases). There are 13 residues in the CDR3. The germline V gene encodes CDR1 MDHEN and CDR2 SYDVKM. V dropped 2 bases and J dropped 7 bases, with 11 bases sitting between them. Written as DNA, the CDR3 is TGTGCCAGCAGTTTACGACAGGAATGTGGCTACACCTTC. Amino acid sequence: CASSLRQECGYTF.

This clonotype was picked up a small number of times. The rearrangement joins TRBV4-1 to TRBJ1-1; TRBD1 might be the D (5 bases). Germline lookup yields CDR1 MGHRA and CDR2 YSYEKL. V lost 2 bases to trimming and J lost 8 bases, with 15 bases between them. The CDR3 runs to 14 residues. The CDR3 coding sequence is TGCGCCAGCAGCCAACCTCCCCGTGGGACGGAAGCTTTCTTT. This translates into CASSQPPRGTEAFF.

This clonotype showed up just a few times. The chain recombines TRBV24-1 with TRBJ1-6; 7 bases map to TRBD1. The CDR3 covers 15 residues. In germline, CDR1 is KGHDR, CDR2 SFDVKD. J gave up 7 bases and V 4 bases, and 6 bases lay outside the gene matches. Written as DNA, the CDR3 is TGTGCCACCAGTGAAGGGGACAGAGAAAATTCACCCCTCCACTTT. Residues: CATSEGDRENSPLHF.

This clonotype was counted only a few times. CDR3 sequence reads: CSARDWDGGADTQYF. Written as DNA, the CDR3 is TGCAGTGCTAGAGATTGGGACGGGGGCGCAGATACGCAGTATTTT. The genes are TRBV20-1 and TRBJ2-3; D may match TRBD1 or TRBD2 (6 bases each). With 0 bases removed from V and 4 bases from J, the gap between germline ends came to 14 bases. Per the germline V gene, CDR1 is DFQATT and CDR2 is SNEGSKA (reference sequence). The CDR3 loop spans 15 amino acids.

On this clonotype: Since a much larger clone is just one base distant, this may be a read error. The chain combines TRBV6-2 or TRBV6-3 with TRBJ1-2; possible D gene TRBD1, 6 bases. This CDR3 has 18 amino acids. Germline-derived CDR1 and CDR2 are MNHEY and SVGEGT. V lost 5 bases to trimming and J lost 1 base, with 23 bases between them. This CDR3 is CASSTNVGGRGFNYGYTF. CDR3 in DNA: TGTGCCAGCAGTACCAACGTGGGGGGCAGAGGATTTAACTATGGCTACACCTTC.

This clonotype has ten or more counts. The chain is built from TRBV6-1 and TRBJ2-5; 7 bases line up with TRBD2. The CDR3 covers 17 residues. The junction had 15 bases not matched to a gene; V was cut back by 7 bases and J by 1 base. Germline loops: CDR1 MNHNS, CDR2 SASEGT. The DNA of the CDR3 is TGTGCCAGCAACAGACTAGGGGAGGGCACTCGCCAAGAGACCCAGTACTTC. It is translated as CASNRLGEGTRQETQYF.

The rearrangement links TRBV30 to TRBJ2-7, with 7 bases matching TRBD1. The J segment lost 0 bases and the V segment lost 2 bases, leaving 1 base of the junction unmatched. The CDR3 sequence is 13 residues long. The germline gives CDR1 GTSNPN, CDR2 SVGIG (reference sequence). CDR3 amino acids: CAWSTGASYEQYF. Written as DNA, the CDR3 is TGTGCCTGGAGTACAGGGGCCTCCTACGAGCAGTACTTC.

This clonotype was seen many times. The genes are TRBV7-3 and TRBJ2-5; D is possibly TRBD2 (5 bases). CDR3 length: 13 amino acids. Germline V gives CDR1 SGHTA, CDR2 FQGTGA. Between the trimmed V and J ends, which lost 4 bases and 1 base, there was a span of 7 bases. CDR3 bases: TGTGCCAGCAGCTCGGGAACCCAAGAGACCCAGTACTTC. Amino acid sequence: CASSSGTQETQYF.

This chain links TRBV7-9 with TRBJ1-6; D is undetermined. The V end lost 1 base, the J end lost 10 bases, and 17 bases lay between the germline ends. The CDR3 is 16 amino acids. Germline V lookup: CDR1 SEHNR, CDR2 FQNEAQ (reference sequence). The CDR3, as DNA: TGTGCCAGCAGCTTAGGTGGATCGGGGTTAGGCTCACCCCTCCACTTT. This sequence encodes CASSLGGSGLGSPLHF.

This clonotype was recorded many times. The genes are TRBV6-1 and TRBJ1-6, with D unclear. Germline CDR1 reads MNHNS; CDR2 reads SASEGT. Trimming left V 5 bases short and J 17 bases short, with 22 bases between. The CDR3 length is 14 residues. CDR3 loop: CASSHRLDGLGIHF. CDR3 bases: TGTGCCAGCAGTCATAGATTGGACGGTTTGGGTATCCACTTT.

In its sample, this clonotype was seen many times. J is TRBJ2-7 and V is TRBV6-5; maybe TRBD2 (5 bases). The germline V gene encodes CDR1 MNHEY and CDR2 SVGAGI. V lost 2 bases, J lost 0 bases, and 14 bases lay in between. This CDR3 is 16 amino acids long. The CDR3, as DNA: TGTGCCAGCAGTTACGACATTCCCGGGAACTCCTACGAGCAGTACTTC. As protein: CASSYDIPGNSYEQYF.

This clonotype was observed a few times. The chain joins TRBV7-2 to TRBJ2-7; no clear D. This CDR3 has 13 residues. The V gene's germline CDR1 is SGHTA and CDR2 FQGNSA. Trimming pared 0 bases from V and 0 bases from J, leaving 3 bases between. The CDR3 sequence: CASSLANSYEQYF. Written as DNA, the CDR3 is TGTGCCAGCAGCTTAGCCAACTCCTACGAGCAGTACTTC.

This clonotype was observed at least ten times. The chain uses TRBV7-3 and TRBJ2-5; 7 positions match TRBD1. This CDR3 is 15 amino acids long. Germline lookup yields CDR1 SGHTA and CDR2 FQGTGA. The V segment lost 5 bases and the J segment 1 base; nucleotides outside the gene matches: 7. Here the CDR3 reads CASSPGTAFQETQYF. In DNA form, the CDR3 reads TGTGCCAGCAGCCCCGGGACAGCCTTCCAAGAGACCCAGTACTTC.